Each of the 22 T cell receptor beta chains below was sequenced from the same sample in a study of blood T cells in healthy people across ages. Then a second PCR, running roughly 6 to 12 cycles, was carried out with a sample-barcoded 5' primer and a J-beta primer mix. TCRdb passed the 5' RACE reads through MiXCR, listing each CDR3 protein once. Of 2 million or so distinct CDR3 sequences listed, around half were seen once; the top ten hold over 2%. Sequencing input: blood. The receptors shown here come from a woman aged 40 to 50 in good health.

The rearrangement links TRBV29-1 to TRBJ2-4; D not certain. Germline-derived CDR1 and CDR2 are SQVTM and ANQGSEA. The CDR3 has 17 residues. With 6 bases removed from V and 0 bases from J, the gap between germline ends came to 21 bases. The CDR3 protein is CSVEPLPFGEAKNIQYF. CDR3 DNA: TGCAGCGTAGAGCCCCTCCCGTTCGGCGAAGCCAAAAACATTCAGTACTTC.

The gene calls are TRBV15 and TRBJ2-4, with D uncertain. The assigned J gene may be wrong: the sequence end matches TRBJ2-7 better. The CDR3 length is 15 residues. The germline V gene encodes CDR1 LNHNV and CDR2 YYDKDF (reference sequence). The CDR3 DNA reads TGTGCCACCAGCAGTCCCGTCGCTCATTCCTACGAGCAGTACTTC. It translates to CATSSPVAHSYEQYF.

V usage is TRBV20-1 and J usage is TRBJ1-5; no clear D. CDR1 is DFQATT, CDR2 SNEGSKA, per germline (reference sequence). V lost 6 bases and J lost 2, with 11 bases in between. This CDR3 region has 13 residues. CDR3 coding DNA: TGCAGTGCACCTATAGAGGGCAATCAGCCCCAGCATTTT. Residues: CSAPIEGNQPQHF.

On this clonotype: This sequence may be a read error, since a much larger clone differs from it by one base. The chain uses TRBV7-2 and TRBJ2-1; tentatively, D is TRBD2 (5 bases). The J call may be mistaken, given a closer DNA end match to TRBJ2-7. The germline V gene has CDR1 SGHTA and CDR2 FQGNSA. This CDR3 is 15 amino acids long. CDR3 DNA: TGTGCCAGCAGCGGACTGAGGAGGCCCTACAATGAGCAGTACTTC. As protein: CASSGLRRPYNEQYF.

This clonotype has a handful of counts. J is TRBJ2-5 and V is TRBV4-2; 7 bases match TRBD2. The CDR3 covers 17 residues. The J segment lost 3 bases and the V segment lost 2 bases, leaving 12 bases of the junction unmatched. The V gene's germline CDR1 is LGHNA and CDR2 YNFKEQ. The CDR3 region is CASSQSLYPAGEETQYF. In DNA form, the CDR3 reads TGTGCCAGCAGCCAATCATTATATCCGGCGGGGGAAGAGACCCAGTACTTC.

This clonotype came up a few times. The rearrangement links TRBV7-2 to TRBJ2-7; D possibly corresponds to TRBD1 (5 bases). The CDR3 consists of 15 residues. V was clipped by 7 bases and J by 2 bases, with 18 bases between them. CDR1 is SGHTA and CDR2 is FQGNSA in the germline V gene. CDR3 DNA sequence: TGTGCCAGCAAATCCAGGGCCGGTAGCACCTACGAGCAGTACTTC. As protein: CASKSRAGSTYEQYF.

The CDR3 reads CASSEEDRGGNEQYF. The CDR3 nucleotides are TGCGCCAGCAGCGAGGAGGACAGGGGAGGTAATGAGCAGTACTTC. This chain connects TRBV5-1 to TRBJ2-4; 9 bases match TRBD1. CDR1 SGHRS and CDR2 YFSETQ come from the germline V gene. Trimming removed 4 bases from V and 13 bases from J; junction bases left unmatched: 15. The CDR3 runs 15 residues. The whole variable domain, remainder taken from reference TRBV5-1 and TRBJ2-4, is KAGVTQTPRYLIKTRGQQVTLSCSPISGHRSVSWYQQTPGQGLQFLFEYFSETQRNKGNFPGRFSGRQFSNSRSEMNVSTLELGDSALYLCASSEEDRGGNEQYFGAGTRLSVL.

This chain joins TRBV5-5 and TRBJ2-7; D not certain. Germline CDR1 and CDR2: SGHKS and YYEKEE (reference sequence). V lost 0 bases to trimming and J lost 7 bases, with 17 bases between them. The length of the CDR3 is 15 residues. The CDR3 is CASSLGNHDNNEQYF. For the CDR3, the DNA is TGTGCCAGCAGCTTGGGGAATCACGATAACAATGAGCAGTACTTC.

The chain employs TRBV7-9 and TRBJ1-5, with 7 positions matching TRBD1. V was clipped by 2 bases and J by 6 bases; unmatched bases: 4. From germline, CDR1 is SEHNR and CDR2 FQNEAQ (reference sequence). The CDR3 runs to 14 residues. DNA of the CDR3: TGTGCCAGCAGCTTAACAGGGGAGGCTCAGCCCCAGCATTTT. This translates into CASSLTGEAQPQHF.

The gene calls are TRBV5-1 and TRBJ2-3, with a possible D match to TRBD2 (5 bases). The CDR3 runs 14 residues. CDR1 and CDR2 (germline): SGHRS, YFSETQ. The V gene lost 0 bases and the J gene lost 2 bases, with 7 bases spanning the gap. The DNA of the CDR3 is TGCGCCAGCAGCTTGGGAGCGGACACAGATACGCAGTATTTT. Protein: CASSLGADTDTQYF.

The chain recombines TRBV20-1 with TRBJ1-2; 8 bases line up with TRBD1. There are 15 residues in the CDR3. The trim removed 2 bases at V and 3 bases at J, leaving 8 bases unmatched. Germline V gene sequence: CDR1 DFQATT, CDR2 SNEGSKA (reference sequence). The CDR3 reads CSARPAGGQHYGYTF. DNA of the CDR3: TGCAGTGCTAGACCGGCAGGGGGCCAGCACTATGGCTACACCTTC.

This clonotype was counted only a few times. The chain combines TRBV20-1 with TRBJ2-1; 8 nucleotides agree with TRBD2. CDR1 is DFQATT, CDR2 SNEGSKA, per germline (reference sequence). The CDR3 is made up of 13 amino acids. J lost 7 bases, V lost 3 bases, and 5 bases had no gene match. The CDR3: CSASGGAWNEQFF. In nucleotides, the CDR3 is TGCAGTGCTAGCGGGGGGGCTTGGAATGAGCAGTTCTTC.

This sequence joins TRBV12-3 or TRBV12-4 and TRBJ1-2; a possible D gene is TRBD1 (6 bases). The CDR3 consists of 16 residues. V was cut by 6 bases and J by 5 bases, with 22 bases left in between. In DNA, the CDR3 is TGTGCCAGCAGCCCACCCACAGGGTTAATTTCGTATGGCTACACCTTC. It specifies CASSPPTGLISYGYTF.

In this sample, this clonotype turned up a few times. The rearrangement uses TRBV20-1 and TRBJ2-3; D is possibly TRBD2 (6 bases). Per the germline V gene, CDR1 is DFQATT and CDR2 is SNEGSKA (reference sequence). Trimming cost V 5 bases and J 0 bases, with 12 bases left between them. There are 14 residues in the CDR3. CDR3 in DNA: TGCAGTGCTGAAACGGGACTTAGCACAGATACGCAGTATTTT. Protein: CSAETGLSTDTQYF.

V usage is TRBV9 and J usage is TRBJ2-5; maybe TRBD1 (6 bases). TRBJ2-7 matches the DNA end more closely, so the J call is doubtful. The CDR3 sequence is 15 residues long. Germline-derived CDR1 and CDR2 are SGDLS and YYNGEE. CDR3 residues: CASSADLRGLSEQYF. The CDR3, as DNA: TGTGCCAGCAGCGCCGATCTCAGGGGTTTGTCCGAGCAGTACTTC.

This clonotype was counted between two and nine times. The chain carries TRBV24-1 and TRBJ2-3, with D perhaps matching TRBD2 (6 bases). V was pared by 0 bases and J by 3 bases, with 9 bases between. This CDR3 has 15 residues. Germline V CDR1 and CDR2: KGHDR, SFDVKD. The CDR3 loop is CATSDLFAGTDTQYF. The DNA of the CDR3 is TGTGCCACCAGTGATTTGTTCGCGGGAACAGATACGCAGTATTTT.

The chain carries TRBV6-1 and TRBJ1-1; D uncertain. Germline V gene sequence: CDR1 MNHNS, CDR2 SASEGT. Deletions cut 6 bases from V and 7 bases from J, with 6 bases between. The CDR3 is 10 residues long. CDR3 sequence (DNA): TGTGCCAGCAGGGGTGTTGAAGCTTTCTTT. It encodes CASRGVEAFF.

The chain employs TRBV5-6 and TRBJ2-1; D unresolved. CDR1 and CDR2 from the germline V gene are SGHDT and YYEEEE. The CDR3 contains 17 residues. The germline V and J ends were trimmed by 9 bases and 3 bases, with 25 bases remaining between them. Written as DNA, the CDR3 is TGTGCCAACCTTCCCCCGGGCCCGGGCTATCGCTACAATGAGCAGTTCTTC. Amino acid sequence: CANLPPGPGYRYNEQFF.

The CDR3 DNA is TGTGCCATCAGTGATCCTGGGGTAGGCGGCCCCTATGGCTACACCTTC. Translated: CAISDPGVGGPYGYTF. The J gene is TRBJ1-2, the V gene TRBV10-3; unclear D gene. Per the germline V gene, CDR1 is ENHRY and CDR2 is SYGVKD. The ends were cut back, 3 bases at V and 4 bases at J, with 18 bases in the middle. CDR3 length: 16 residues.

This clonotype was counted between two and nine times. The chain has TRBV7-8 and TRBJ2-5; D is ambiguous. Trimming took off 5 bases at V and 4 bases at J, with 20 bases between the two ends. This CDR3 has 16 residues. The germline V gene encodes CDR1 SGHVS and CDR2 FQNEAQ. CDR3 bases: TGTGCCAGCAGCCCCCGTAGGGTGACTCCTCGAGAGACCCAGTACTTC. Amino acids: CASSPRRVTPRETQYF. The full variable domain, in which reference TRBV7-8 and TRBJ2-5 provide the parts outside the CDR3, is GAGVSQSPRYKVAKRGQDVALRCDPISGHVSLFWYQQALGQGPEFLTYFQNEAQLDKSGLPSDRFFAERPEGSVSTLKIQRTQQEDSAVYLCASSPRRVTPRETQYFGPGTRLLVL.

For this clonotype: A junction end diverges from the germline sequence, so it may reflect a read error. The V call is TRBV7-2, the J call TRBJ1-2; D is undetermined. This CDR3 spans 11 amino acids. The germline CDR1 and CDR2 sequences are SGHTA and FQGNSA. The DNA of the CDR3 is TGTGCCAGCAGTTTAGAGCGGGGCTACACCTTC. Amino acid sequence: CASSLERGYTF.

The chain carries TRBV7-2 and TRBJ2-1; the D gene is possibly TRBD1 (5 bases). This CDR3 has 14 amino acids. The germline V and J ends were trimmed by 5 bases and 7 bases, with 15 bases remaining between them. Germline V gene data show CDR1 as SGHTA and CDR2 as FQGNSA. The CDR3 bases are TGTGCCAGCAGCCCCTCGCGGACACCGAATGAGCAGTTCTTC. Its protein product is CASSPSRTPNEQFF.